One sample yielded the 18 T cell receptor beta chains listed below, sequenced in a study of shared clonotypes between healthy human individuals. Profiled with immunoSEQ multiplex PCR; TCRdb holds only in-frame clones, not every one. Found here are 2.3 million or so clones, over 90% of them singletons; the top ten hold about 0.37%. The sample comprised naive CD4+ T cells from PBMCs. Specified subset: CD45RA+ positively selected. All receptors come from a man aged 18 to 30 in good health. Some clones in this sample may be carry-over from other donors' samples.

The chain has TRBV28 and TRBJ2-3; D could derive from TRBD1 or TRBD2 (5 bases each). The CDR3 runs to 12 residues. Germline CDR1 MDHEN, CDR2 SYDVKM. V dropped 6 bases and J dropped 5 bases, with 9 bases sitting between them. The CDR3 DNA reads TGTGCCAGCAGGGTGGGGGAAGATACGCAGTATTTT. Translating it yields CASRVGEDTQYF. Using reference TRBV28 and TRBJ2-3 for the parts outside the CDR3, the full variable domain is DVKVTQSSRYLVKRTGEKVFLECVQDMDHENMFWYRQDPGLGLRLIYFSYDVKMKEKGDIPEGYSVSREKKERFSLILESASTNQTSMYLCASRVGEDTQYFGPGTRLTVL.

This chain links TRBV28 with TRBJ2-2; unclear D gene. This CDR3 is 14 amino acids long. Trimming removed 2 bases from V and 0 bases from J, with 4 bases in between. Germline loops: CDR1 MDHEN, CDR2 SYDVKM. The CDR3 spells CASSLVPNTGELFF. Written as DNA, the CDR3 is TGTGCCAGCAGTTTAGTCCCGAACACCGGGGAGCTGTTTTTT.

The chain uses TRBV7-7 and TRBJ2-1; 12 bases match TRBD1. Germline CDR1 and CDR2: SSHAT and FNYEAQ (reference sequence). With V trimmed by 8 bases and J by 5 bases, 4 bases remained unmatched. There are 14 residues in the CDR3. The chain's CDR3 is CASGTGGENNEQFF. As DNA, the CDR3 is TGTGCCAGCGGGACAGGGGGCGAAAACAATGAGCAGTTCTTC.

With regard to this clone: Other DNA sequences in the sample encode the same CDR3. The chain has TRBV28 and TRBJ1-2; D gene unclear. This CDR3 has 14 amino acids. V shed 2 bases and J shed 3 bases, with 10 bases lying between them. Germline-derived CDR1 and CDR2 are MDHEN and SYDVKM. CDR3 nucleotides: TGTGCCAGCAGTTTACCCCGGCGGGACTATGGCTACACCTTC. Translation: CASSLPRRDYGYTF.

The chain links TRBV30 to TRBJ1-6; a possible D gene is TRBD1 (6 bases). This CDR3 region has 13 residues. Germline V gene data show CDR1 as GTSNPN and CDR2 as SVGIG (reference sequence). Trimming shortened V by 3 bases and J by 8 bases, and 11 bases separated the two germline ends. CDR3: CAWRDRLYSPLHF. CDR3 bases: TGTGCCTGGAGGGACAGACTTTATTCACCCCTCCACTTT. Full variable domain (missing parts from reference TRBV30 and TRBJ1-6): SQTIHQWPATLVQPVGSPLSLECTVEGTSNPNLYWYRQAAGRGLQLLFYSVGIGQISSEVPQNLSASRPQDRQFILSSKKLLLSDSGFYLCAWRDRLYSPLHFGNGTRLTVT.

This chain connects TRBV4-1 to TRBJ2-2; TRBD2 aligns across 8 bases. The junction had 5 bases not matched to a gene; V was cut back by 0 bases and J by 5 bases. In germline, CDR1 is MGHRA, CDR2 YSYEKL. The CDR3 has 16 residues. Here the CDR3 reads CASSQDGLARTGELFF. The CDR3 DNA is TGCGCCAGCAGCCAAGATGGACTAGCACGGACCGGGGAGCTGTTTTTT.

The chain's CDR3 is CASSLGAAGVSETQYF. The CDR3 nucleotides read TGCGCCAGCAGCTTGGGGGCAGCGGGAGTTTCAGAGACCCAGTACTTC. The chain recombines TRBV5-1 with TRBJ2-5; 8 positions agree with TRBD2. This CDR3 contains 16 residues. Germline-derived CDR1 and CDR2 are SGHRS and YFSETQ. V was clipped by 0 bases and J by 4 bases; unmatched bases: 8.

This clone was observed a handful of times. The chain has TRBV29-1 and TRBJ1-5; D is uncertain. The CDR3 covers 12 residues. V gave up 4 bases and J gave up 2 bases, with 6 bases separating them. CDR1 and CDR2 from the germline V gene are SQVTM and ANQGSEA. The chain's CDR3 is CSVVSGNQPQHF. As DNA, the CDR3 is TGCAGCGTTGTGTCGGGCAATCAGCCCCAGCATTTT.

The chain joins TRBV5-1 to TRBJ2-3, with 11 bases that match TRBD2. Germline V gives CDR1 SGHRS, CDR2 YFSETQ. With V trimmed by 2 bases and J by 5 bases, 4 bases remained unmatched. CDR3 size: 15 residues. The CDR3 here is CASSFTSGSKDTQYF. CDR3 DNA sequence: TGCGCCAGCAGCTTCACTAGCGGGAGTAAAGATACGCAGTATTTT.

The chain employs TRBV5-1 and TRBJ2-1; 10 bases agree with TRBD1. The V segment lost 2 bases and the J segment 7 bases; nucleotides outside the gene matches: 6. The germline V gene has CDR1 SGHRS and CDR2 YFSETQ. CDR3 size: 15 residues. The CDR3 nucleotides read TGCGCCAGCAGCTTCGGGACAGGGGCCTGGAATGAGCAGTTCTTC. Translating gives CASSFGTGAWNEQFF.

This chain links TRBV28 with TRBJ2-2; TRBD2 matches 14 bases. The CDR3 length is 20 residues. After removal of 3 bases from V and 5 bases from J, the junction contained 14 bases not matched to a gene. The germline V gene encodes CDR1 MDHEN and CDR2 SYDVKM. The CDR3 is CASSFNFLGLAGVGTGELFF. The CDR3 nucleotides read TGTGCCAGCAGTTTCAATTTCCTGGGACTAGCGGGAGTAGGAACCGGGGAGCTGTTTTTT.

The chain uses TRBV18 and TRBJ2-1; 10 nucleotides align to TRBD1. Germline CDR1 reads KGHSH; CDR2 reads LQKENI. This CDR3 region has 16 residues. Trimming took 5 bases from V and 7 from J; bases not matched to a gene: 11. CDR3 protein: CASSSGDRGLVNEQFF. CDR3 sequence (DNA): TGTGCCAGCTCATCAGGGGACAGGGGATTAGTTAATGAGCAGTTCTTC.

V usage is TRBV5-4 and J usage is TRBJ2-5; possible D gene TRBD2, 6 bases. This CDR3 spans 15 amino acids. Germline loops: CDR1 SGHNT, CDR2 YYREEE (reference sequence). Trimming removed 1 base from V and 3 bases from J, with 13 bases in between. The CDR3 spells CASSLTGSRKETQYF. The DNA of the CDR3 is TGTGCCAGCAGCTTGACCGGGAGTAGAAAAGAGACCCAGTACTTC.

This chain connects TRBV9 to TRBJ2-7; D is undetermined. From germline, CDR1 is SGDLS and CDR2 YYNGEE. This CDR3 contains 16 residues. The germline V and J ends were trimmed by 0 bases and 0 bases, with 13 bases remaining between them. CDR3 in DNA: TGTGCCAGCAGCGTAGGGAGAGGTGGTGGCTCCTACGAGCAGTACTTC. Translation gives CASSVGRGGGSYEQYF.

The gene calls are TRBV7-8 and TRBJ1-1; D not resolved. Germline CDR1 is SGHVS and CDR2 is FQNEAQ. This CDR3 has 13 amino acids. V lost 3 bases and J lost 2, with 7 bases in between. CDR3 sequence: CASSFAVNTEAFF. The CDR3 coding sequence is TGTGCCAGCAGCTTCGCAGTTAACACTGAAGCTTTCTTT.

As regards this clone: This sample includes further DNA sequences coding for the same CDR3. CDR3 residues: CASSPRGETQYF. The CDR3 coding sequence is TGTGCCAGCTCACCCAGGGGTGAGACCCAGTACTTC. This chain uses TRBV19 with TRBJ2-5; D possibly corresponds to TRBD1 (6 bases). Germline CDR1 and CDR2: LNHDA and SQIVND (reference sequence). Trimming left V 9 bases short and J 5 bases short, with 13 bases between. The CDR3 runs 12 residues. Based on the CDR3 plus reference TRBV19 and TRBJ2-5, the full variable domain is DGGITQSPKYLFRKEGQNVTLSCEQNLNHDAMYWYRQDPGQGLRLIYYSQIVNDFQKGDIAEGYSVSREKKESFPLTVTSAQKNPTAFYLCASSPRGETQYFGPGTRLLVL.

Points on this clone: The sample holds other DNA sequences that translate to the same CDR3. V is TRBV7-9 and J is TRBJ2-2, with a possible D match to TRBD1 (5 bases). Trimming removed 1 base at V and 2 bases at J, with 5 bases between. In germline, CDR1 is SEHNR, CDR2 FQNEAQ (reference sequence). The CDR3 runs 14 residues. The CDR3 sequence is CASSLGGNTGELFF. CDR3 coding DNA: TGTGCCAGCAGCTTAGGGGGCAACACCGGGGAGCTGTTTTTT. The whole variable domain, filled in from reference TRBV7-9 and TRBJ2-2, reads DTGVSQNPRHKITKRGQNVTFRCDPISEHNRLYWYRQTLGQGPEFLTYFQNEAQLEKSRLLSDRFSAERPKGSFSTLEIQRTEQGDSAMYLCASSLGGNTGELFFGEGSRLTVL.

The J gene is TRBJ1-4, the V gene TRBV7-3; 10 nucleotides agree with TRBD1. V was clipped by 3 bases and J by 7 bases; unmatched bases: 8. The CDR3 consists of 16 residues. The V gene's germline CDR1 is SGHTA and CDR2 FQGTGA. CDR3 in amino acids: CASSFGSGQGPEKLFF. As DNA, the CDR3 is TGTGCCAGCAGCTTCGGGTCGGGACAGGGGCCTGAAAAACTGTTTTTT.